This T cell receptor (beta chain) was observed in a study of blood T cells in healthy people across ages. As for the study in general: Through template switching, about one barcoded beta molecule was captured per two T cells, as measured in model experiments.

Broader study findings: Naive T cell percentage showed a strong correlation with TCR beta diversity.

About this clonotype: Its target is not known.

Combining a sample-barcoded 5' primer with a J-beta primer mix, a second PCR ran for roughly 6 to 11 cycles. Tagging of each cDNA molecule was performed by a template-switch adaptor with 12 random nucleotides. There were at least 2.5 million CDR3-containing paired-end reads obtained from each sample. Each CDR3 protein is one row after TCRdb ran MiXCR on the 5' RACE reads. The sample shows some 1 million distinct CDR3 sequences, 45% of them seen only once. The V and J ends lost 4 bases and 2 bases respectively, with 12 bases between them. The CDR3 is 15 amino acids. The germline V gene encodes CDR1 SGHTA and CDR2 FQGTGA.

The sample taken for sequencing was blood. This receptor was taken from a woman in her sixties in good health. The genes are TRBV7-3 and TRBJ2-1, with D perhaps TRBD2 (5 bases). DNA for the CDR3: TGTGCCAGCAGCTCCTCGGGATTACCCTACAATGAGCAGTTCTTC. Translated: CASSSSGLPYNEQFF.